This T cell receptor (beta chain) was retrieved from a study of post-analysis software for immune sequencing data. Study-wide context: The patients showed relapsing-remitting, secondary progressive and progressive-relapsing multiple sclerosis courses. Points from the study as a whole: TRBV5-6, TRBV5-1 and TRBV20-1 belonged to a set of five TRBV segments that were more frequent in patients than controls. Diversity measured as normalized Chao1 was significantly lower in multiple sclerosis patients than in controls.

The germline V gene encodes CDR1 MNHNY and CDR2 SVGAGI (reference sequence). The CDR3 has 15 residues. V gave up 4 bases and J gave up 6 bases; unmatched junction bases: 10. Regarding this clonotype: Its antigen is still unknown.

Unique molecular identifiers featured in each of the TCR beta cDNA libraries. TCRdb processed the PCR reads anew with MiXCR; each CDR3 protein has one entry. The table has about 500,000 distinct CDR3 sequences, under 55% seen once. Sequences were obtained from blood. The chain has TRBV6-6 and TRBJ2-7; 9 bases map to TRBD1. This receptor was obtained from a girl aged 10-17 years with multiple sclerosis. The DNA of the CDR3 is TGTGCCAGCAGTTCGGGACAGGGCTCTAGGATCGAGCAGTACTTC. Its protein product is CASSSGQGSRIEQYF.